This passage covers 5 T cell receptor beta chains from one sample sequenced in a study of blood T cell repertoires in COVID-19. TCRdb's copy holds only in-frame clones and misses some; the assay was immunoSEQ multiplex PCR. The top ten clones hold 2% to 3% of a sample with about 240,000 clones, over 80% of them seen once. The sequenced sample consisted of PBMCs or T cells enriched from blood (not recorded which). The receptors here all came from a woman in her twenties or thirties with acute COVID-19.

V usage is TRBV3-1 (or the pseudogene TRBV3-2) and J usage is TRBJ1-5; TRBD1 matches at 7 bases. The CDR3 has 15 residues. CDR1 is LGHDT, CDR2 YNNKEL, per germline (reference sequence). V trimming: 4 bases; J trimming: 5 bases; junction bases outside the gene matches: 8. The CDR3 sequence is CASSPDRERDQPQHF. The CDR3 coding sequence is TGTGCCAGCAGCCCCGACAGGGAGAGGGATCAGCCCCAGCATTTT.

The count of this clone is one. This chain connects TRBV3-1 (or the pseudogene TRBV3-2) to TRBJ1-2; D may be TRBD1 (5 bases). CDR1 is LGHDT, CDR2 YNNKEL, per germline (reference sequence). Trimming shortened V by 3 bases and J by 8 bases, and 16 bases separated the two germline ends. This CDR3 has 14 amino acids. The DNA for the CDR3 is TGTGCCAGCAGCCAGTGGGGAGGGGTTGGCGGCTACACCTTC. Amino acid sequence: CASSQWGGVGGYTF.

This clone has only a few counts. The chain carries TRBV9 and TRBJ1-6; 8 bases are shared with TRBD1. Germline lookup yields CDR1 SGDLS and CDR2 YYNGEE. CDR3 length equals 15 residues. V was pared by 4 bases and J by 8 bases, with 8 bases of the junction left unmatched. The CDR3 DNA sequence: TGTGCCAGCAGCCCTCGGACAGGGCTGGATTCACCCCTCCACTTT. Protein sequence: CASSPRTGLDSPLHF.

The V call is TRBV4-1, the J call TRBJ1-2, with 10 bases identical to TRBD1. Trimming removed 4 bases from V and 7 bases from J; junction bases left unmatched: 15. The CDR3 contains 17 residues. Germline values: CDR1 MGHRA, CDR2 YSYEKL. The DNA for the CDR3 is TGCGCCAGCAGCCCCTATCCGACAGGGGGCCCGAAGATTGGCTACACCTTC. This sequence encodes CASSPYPTGGPKIGYTF.

J is TRBJ1-1 and V is TRBV5-4; 10 nucleotides line up with TRBD1. Germline trimming cut 4 bases from V and 3 bases from J; bases unmatched to any gene: 3. Germline values: CDR1 SGHNT, CDR2 YYREEE (reference sequence). The CDR3 sequence is 14 residues long. DNA for the CDR3: TGTGCCAGCAGCCGGGACAGGGGTGACACTGAAGCTTTCTTT. As protein: CASSRDRGDTEAFF.